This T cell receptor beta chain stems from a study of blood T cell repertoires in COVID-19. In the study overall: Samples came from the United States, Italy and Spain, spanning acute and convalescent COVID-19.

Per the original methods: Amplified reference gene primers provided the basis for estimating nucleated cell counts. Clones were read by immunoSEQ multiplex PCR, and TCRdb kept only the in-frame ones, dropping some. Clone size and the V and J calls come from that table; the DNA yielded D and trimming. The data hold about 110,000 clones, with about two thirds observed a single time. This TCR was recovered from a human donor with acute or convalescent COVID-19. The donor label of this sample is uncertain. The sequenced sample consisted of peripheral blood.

The CDR3 protein is CASSLRDSGQETQYF. CDR3 nucleotide sequence: TGCGCCAGCAGCCTCCGGGACAGCGGGCAAGAGACCCAGTACTTC. V is TRBV5-1 and J is TRBJ2-5, with a possible D match to TRBD1 (7 bases). The CDR3 loop spans 15 amino acids. Between the trimmed V and J ends, which lost 4 bases and 2 bases, there was a span of 15 bases. Per the germline V gene, CDR1 is SGHRS and CDR2 is YFSETQ.